This TCR beta chain emerged from a study of CDR3 diversity in severe acne. TCRdb reprocessed the PCR reads via MiXCR and lists one record per CDR3 protein. The sample holds over 90,000 distinct CDR3 sequences; 45% to 60% are singletons and the top ten take 12%. This CDR3 has 13 amino acids. V lost 1 base and J lost 6, with 10 bases in between. Germline V lookup: CDR1 KGHSH, CDR2 LQKENI. The receptor was isolated from a male donor with acne. The specimen was blood. This chain connects TRBV18 to TRBJ2-7; a possible D gene is TRBD2 (6 bases). The CDR3, as DNA: TGTGCCAGCTCACCACGACCCGGGGGCGAGCAGTACTTC. The encoded protein is CASSPRPGGEQYF.